This TCR beta chain was retrieved from a study of cytomegalovirus exposure and HLA in healthy donors. Looking at the study overall: Around 78 million unique TCRs, all from HLA-typed donors, were included in an early release of the data.

The PCR used 60 Vbeta and 13 Jbeta primers. Assay: immunoSEQ multiplex PCR; the TCRdb copy retains only in-frame clones and omits some. The table shows about 130,000 clones, with around three quarters occurring only once. Study results and caveats: TCR beta V- and J-gene trimming, according to a later analysis, was linked to a missense DCLRE1C variant. Per a prior analysis, the majority of TCR beta V segments were productive roughly 90% or roughly 30% of the time.

CDR1 is MDHEN and CDR2 is SYDVKM in the germline V gene. V trimming: 5 bases; J trimming: 1 base; junction bases outside the gene matches: 11. The CDR3 is 16 residues long. This clone was counted between two and nine times. No antigen is known for it. The gene calls are TRBV28 and TRBJ2-7; TRBD1 matches at 7 bases. The sequenced sample consisted of PBMCs. The source is a woman between 45 and 60 years old in good health and CMV-seronegative. This CDR3 reads CASSHQTGILSYEQYF. The CDR3 bases are TGTGCCAGCAGTCACCAGACAGGGATATTGTCCTACGAGCAGTACTTC.